Below are 21 T cell receptor beta chains sequenced from a single sample in a study of chemoradiotherapy in HPV16-positive cancers. Assay: immunoSEQ multiplex PCR; the TCRdb copy retains only in-frame clones and omits some. The sample lists roughly 70,000 clones, almost 90% occurring once. Material: blood, obtained from a patient who underwent chemoradiotherapy. The receptors were gathered from a human donor with HPV-associated anogenital cancer.

The rearrangement uses TRBV28 and TRBJ1-1; D ambiguous. There are 15 residues in the CDR3. CDR1 MDHEN and CDR2 SYDVKM come from the germline V gene. Trimming removed 6 bases from V and 0 bases from J, with 14 bases in between. CDR3 sequence (DNA): TGTGCCAGCAGACGGACGGGAGTTTTGAACACTGAAGCTTTCTTT. It is translated as CASRRTGVLNTEAFF.

This clone is medium-sized. The chain uses TRBV5-4 and TRBJ1-1; D may be TRBD1 (6 bases). V lost 3 bases and J lost 1, with 19 bases in between. The CDR3 spans 17 residues. The germline V gene has CDR1 SGHNT and CDR2 YYREEE (reference sequence). CDR3 sequence reads: CASSSDHLRDKNTEAFF. The CDR3 DNA sequence: TGTGCCAGCAGCTCCGACCATCTCCGGGACAAGAACACTGAAGCTTTCTTT.

The chain links TRBV10-1 to TRBJ2-7; no clear D gene. Deletions cut 2 bases from V and 0 bases from J, with 5 bases between. The CDR3 consists of 13 residues. Germline assignment: CDR1 WNHNN and CDR2 SYGVQD (reference sequence). CDR3 nucleotides: TGCGCCAGCAGTGAGCAAAACTCCTACGAGCAGTACTTC. Encoded protein: CASSEQNSYEQYF.

CDR3 sequence (DNA): TGTGCCAGCAGCATCACTATCAACTACAATGAGCAGTTCTTC. This codes for CASSITINYNEQFF. The chain is built from TRBV5-8 and TRBJ2-1, with D uncertain. The V and J ends lost 4 bases and 3 bases respectively, with 11 bases between them. The CDR3 is 14 residues long. Germline CDR1 is SGHTS and CDR2 is YDEGEE.

The V and J genes are TRBV6-5 and TRBJ1-6; D is uncertain. V was pared by 5 bases and J by 8 bases, with 13 bases between. Germline lookup yields CDR1 MNHEY and CDR2 SVGAGI. The CDR3 length is 14 residues. The CDR3 bases are TGTGCCAGCAGTGCCTCGCGACGGGATTCACCCCTCCACTTT. Its protein is CASSASRRDSPLHF.

V is TRBV10-3 and J is TRBJ2-3; 8 bases are shared with TRBD1. The V gene end was trimmed by 10 bases and the J gene end by 4 bases; junction bases not matched to a gene: 7. From germline, CDR1 is ENHRY and CDR2 SYGVKD. CDR3 length: 13 amino acids. The CDR3 loop reads CATGQGRADTQYF. The DNA for the CDR3 is TGTGCCACTGGACAGGGAAGGGCAGATACGCAGTATTTT.

The chain uses TRBV28 and TRBJ1-4; TRBD1 is a possible D gene (6 bases). CDR1 is MDHEN and CDR2 is SYDVKM in the germline V gene. This CDR3 contains 13 residues. V gave up 7 bases and J gave up 7 bases, with 13 bases separating them. The CDR3 is CASISGQSEKLFF. The CDR3 coding sequence is TGTGCCAGCATCTCAGGACAGAGTGAAAAACTGTTTTTT.

This chain joins TRBV30 and TRBJ2-5; D is unclear. Trimming stripped 4 bases from V and 1 base from J, with 10 bases between. This CDR3 region has 13 residues. Looked up from germline, CDR1 is GTSNPN and CDR2 is SVGIG (reference sequence). CDR3 coding DNA: TGTGCCTGGAACGAGACACCCCAAGAGACCCAGTACTTC. Protein sequence: CAWNETPQETQYF.

This rearrangement joins TRBV7-9 to TRBJ1-3, with D hard to call. The CDR3 extends over 16 amino acids. Germline loops: CDR1 SEHNR, CDR2 FQNEAQ (reference sequence). The germline V and J ends were trimmed by 4 bases and 0 bases, with 13 bases remaining between them. The CDR3 spells CASSWIRQHSGNTIYF. Written as DNA, the CDR3 is TGTGCCAGCAGCTGGATCAGACAACACTCTGGAAACACCATATATTTT.

V is TRBV18 and J is TRBJ2-3; the D is unclear. The CDR3 is 12 amino acids. Trimming shortened V by 4 bases and J by 6 bases, and 8 bases separated the two germline ends. Germline assignment: CDR1 KGHSH and CDR2 LQKENI. CDR3 residues: CASSRSLDTQYF. The DNA for the CDR3 is TGTGCCAGCTCACGGTCTCTCGATACGCAGTATTTT.

The chain carries TRBV5-1 and TRBJ1-5; D unresolved. The ends were cut back, 0 bases at V and 4 bases at J, with 11 bases in the middle. The CDR3 is made up of 15 amino acids. The germline gives CDR1 SGHRS, CDR2 YFSETQ. The CDR3 DNA sequence: TGCGCCAGCAGCTTGGGACAAGGCCTTAATCAGCCCCAGCATTTT. This translates into CASSLGQGLNQPQHF. The variable domain in full, with the rest retrieved from reference TRBV5-1 and TRBJ1-5, is KAGVTQTPRYLIKTRGQQVTLSCSPISGHRSVSWYQQTPGQGLQFLFEYFSETQRNKGNFPGRFSGRQFSNSRSEMNVSTLELGDSALYLCASSLGQGLNQPQHFGDGTRLSIL.

The chain uses TRBV30 and TRBJ1-1; D is unresolved. The length of the CDR3 is 17 residues. V lost 0 bases to trimming and J lost 3 bases, with 20 bases between them. Germline values: CDR1 GTSNPN, CDR2 SVGIG (reference sequence). CDR3 coding DNA: TGTGCCTGGAGTGTAGTCGCCACAGACCTAGGAGACACTGAAGCTTTCTTT. This gives the protein CAWSVVATDLGDTEAFF.

The V and J genes are TRBV4-1 and TRBJ2-5; TRBD2 matches 10 bases. Germline loops: CDR1 MGHRA, CDR2 YSYEKL. The CDR3 has 19 amino acids. V gave up 4 bases and J gave up 2 bases; unmatched junction bases: 16. CDR3 DNA: TGCGCCAGCAGCCCTCGTCTCGCCTCCACTAGCGGGGAGCAAGAGACCCAGTACTTC. It codes for CASSPRLASTSGEQETQYF.

This chain links TRBV2 with TRBJ1-4; D perhaps matches TRBD1 (5 bases). This CDR3 spans 16 amino acids. V was cut by 10 bases and J by 0 bases, with 18 bases left in between. The germline gives CDR1 SNHLY, CDR2 FYNNEI. The CDR3 nucleotides are TGTGCCACCGACGACAGTTGGAGCCCAACTAATGAAAAACTGTTTTTT. Protein: CATDDSWSPTNEKLFF.

The chain uses TRBV7-3 and TRBJ2-5, with D possibly TRBD2 on 6 matching bases. The CDR3 sequence is 15 residues long. Trimming took 1 base from V and 2 from J, leaving 11 bases between them. Germline CDR1 is SGHTA and CDR2 is FQGTGA. The CDR3 DNA reads TGTGCCAGCAGCTTAAGCGACGCGGGGCAAGAGACCCAGTACTTC. Translating gives CASSLSDAGQETQYF.

J is TRBJ2-1 and V is TRBV7-6; 8 nucleotides line up with TRBD1. Germline V gene data show CDR1 as SGHVS and CDR2 as FNYEAQ. The CDR3 runs 14 residues. The V and J ends lost 5 bases and 6 bases, in that order; junction bases with no gene match: 6. The CDR3 sequence is CASSPGTGINEQFF. In DNA form, the CDR3 reads TGTGCCAGCAGCCCCGGGACAGGCATCAATGAGCAGTTCTTC.

V is TRBV27 and J is TRBJ2-3; maybe TRBD2 (5 bases). The V end was cut by 6 bases, the J end by 0 bases, with 22 bases between. Germline V gene data show CDR1 as MNHEY and CDR2 as SMNVEV (reference sequence). The CDR3 extends over 18 amino acids. The chain's CDR3 is CASSPGLTKYLSTDTQYF. The CDR3 nucleotides are TGTGCCAGCAGCCCAGGACTGACGAAATATCTGAGCACAGATACGCAGTATTTT.

The V and J genes are TRBV18 and TRBJ1-5; D is perhaps TRBD1 (5 bases). Between the trimmed V and J ends, which lost 3 bases and 1 base, there was a span of 10 bases. CDR3 length equals 15 residues. The germline CDR1 and CDR2 sequences are KGHSH and LQKENI. CDR3 region: CASSPQGESNQPQHF. In DNA form, the CDR3 reads TGTGCCAGCTCACCCCAGGGTGAGAGCAATCAGCCCCAGCATTTT. The whole variable domain, remainder taken from reference TRBV18 and TRBJ1-5, is NAGVMQNPRHLVRRRGQEARLRCSPMKGHSHVYWYRQLPEEGLKFMVYLQKENIIDESGMPKERFSAEFPKEGPSILRIQQVVRGDSAAYFCASSPQGESNQPQHFGDGTRLSIL.

The V call is TRBV30, the J call TRBJ2-3; D not certain. Trimming shortened V by 3 bases and J by 1 base, and 11 bases separated the two germline ends. CDR3 length equals 14 residues. CDR1 is GTSNPN, CDR2 SVGIG, per germline (reference sequence). The CDR3 is CAWRLGVGTDTQYF. The CDR3 nucleotides are TGTGCCTGGAGGCTGGGTGTTGGCACAGATACGCAGTATTTT.

V is TRBV5-1 and J is TRBJ2-5, with TRBD2 matching over 11 bases. The J call may be faulty, since TRBJ2-7 better matches the DNA end. Germline assignment: CDR1 SGHRS and CDR2 YFSETQ. The CDR3 covers 18 residues. DNA for the CDR3: TGCGCCAGCAGCTTGGAAATGTCGACTAGCGGGATAACCTACGAGCAGTACTTC. Its protein is CASSLEMSTSGITYEQYF.

The rearrangement uses TRBV5-1 and TRBJ1-2, with D possibly TRBD1 on 5 matching bases. From germline, CDR1 is SGHRS and CDR2 YFSETQ. V lost 4 bases, J lost 6 bases, and 16 bases lay in between. This CDR3 region has 14 residues. The DNA of the CDR3 is TGCGCCAGCAGCCATTTAGACAGCCGAAATGGCTACACCTTC. It encodes CASSHLDSRNGYTF.